This T cell receptor beta chain was recorded in a study of blood T cells in healthy people across ages. Study in general: The template switching approach captured approximately one barcoded beta molecule for every two T cells.

Regarding this clonotype: Just one base apart from a much larger clone, this may be a read error.

It was with a sample-barcoded 5' primer and a J-beta primer mix that a second PCR of roughly 6 to 12 cycles was run. Each CDR3 protein is one row after TCRdb ran MiXCR on the 5' RACE reads. Counted here are fewer than 1,000,000 distinct CDR3 sequences, around two fifths occurring once; the ten biggest clones make up about 19%. The CDR3 loop spans 17 amino acids. Trimming removed 5 bases from V and 9 bases from J, with 23 bases in between. In germline, CDR1 is SGHVS, CDR2 FQNEAQ. No fewer than 6 million PBMCs went into each sample. The chain combines TRBV7-8 with TRBJ1-6, with D possibly being TRBD1 (5 bases). What was sequenced was blood. The receptor's source is a man aged 55 to 70 in good health. CDR3 in DNA: TGTGCCAGCAGCGGAAACCCGTCGAGGGCAGGGACTTCACCCCTCCACTTT. Its protein is CASSGNPSRAGTSPLHF.